This T cell receptor (beta chain) was sequenced for a study of human T cells and chemical hapten exposure (dated by TCRdb to 2020 to 2022). In terms of the full investigation: For sensitization, 2% DPC in acetone was applied to a roughly 2 cm by roughly 2 cm area of upper inner arm skin. Alopecia areata with under or over 50% scalp involvement, alopecia totalis and alopecia universalis were represented in the patient cohort, which was mostly female. The study tracked peripheral blood TCR repertoire changes in vivo during primary and secondary sensitization to the hapten diphenylcyclopropenone (DPC) in alopecia patients. The libraries were sequenced as a pool, and the TCR yield per sample differed mostly because of small variations in library volumes within the pool. Patch testing was done on the upper back using Finn chambers containing 0.01% DPC, and results were scored after 6 days according to International Contact Dermatitis Research Group standards. Patient blood was sampled pre-sensitization (week 0) and at 2, 6 and about 24 weeks after DPC sensitization. Throughout the approximately 23-week study period, patients were also given weekly therapeutic DPC doses on the scalp. Blood for TCR sequencing was provided by twenty-nine alopecia patients at one to four time points (pre-sensitization, 2, 6 and 24 weeks). Beyond this particular receptor, the publication reports: Expanded TCRs formed significantly more large CDR3 similarity clusters than pre-sensitization or healthy control sets, consistent with antigen-driven responses. Alopecia, a presumed autoimmune disease, was present in all patients, so the immune response of the patients might differ from that of healthy individuals. DPC sensitization did not change how many TCRs were above 1 in 1000 frequency, and no evidence was found of alterations in global repertoire structure. The number of PT1 expanded TCRs positively correlated with patch test score, significant at thresholds 8, 16 and 32 but not 4. Repeated subsampling changed both the strength of the expansion versus patch-test correlation and the threshold at which the correlation became significant.

This specimen's time point label, interpreted: pre-sensitization, week 0. The treatment or condition label for this specimen denotes: therapeutic diphenylcyclopropenone sensitization with weekly scalp DPC. Blood at each patch-test visit was drawn before the patch test was applied. To be eligible, patients had to be aged 18 to 70, diagnosed with alopecia and judged suitable for DPC therapy, while pregnant patients were excluded. Total RNA was isolated from unfractionated whole blood collected in Tempus Blood RNA tubes. CDR1 and CDR2 were assigned from the germline V gene as SQVTM and ANQGSEA. From cysteine to phenylalanine, the CDR3 is 13 amino acids long. Of all the DNA, just the CDR3 is kept, 39 bases in frame from base 1. The V and J ends are trimmed by 4 bases and 13 bases, leaving 17 bases between them. Libraries were prepared through RACE. Sequencing used a NextSeq 500. Library preparation attached unique molecular identifiers to individual cDNA molecules for quantitative, reproducible TCR counting. From each blood RNA sample, both TCR alpha and TCR beta chains were sequenced. The original pipeline was this. A median of approximately 100,000 TCRs per sample was observed, with a range of roughly 23,224 to 750,000. V, J and CDR3 annotation of the TCR reads was carried out using the Decombinator software suite. For PS versus PT1 abundance plots, all samples were subsampled to the same number of TCRs (28,000). Expanded TCRs were defined as absent before sensitization and observed at least eight times at the 2-week time point. The public reads were quality trimmed at Q25 with fastp and then assembled into clones with MiXCR by TCRdb, keeping productive beta chains. Each CDR3 protein gets just one entry, which takes the most common genes and DNA from the rows behind it. For this entry, the V and J calls and clone size follow TCRdb and not the study's own pipeline. This sample holds about 120,000 distinct CDR3 sequences; 13% were observed only once. Around 2.7% of the sample is in the top ten clones.

The table lists this clonotype with many counts. It has no known antigen specificity. No qualities accompany the bases; no much larger clone lies one base away. The chain uses TRBV29-1 and TRBJ1-6; D gene: possibly TRBD1, on 6 matching bases. The receptor's source is a woman in her late teens or twenties with alopecia areata. Some clones in this sample may be carry-over from other donors' samples. The specimen was whole blood, collected in connection with sensitization to the hapten diphenylcyclopropenone (DPC). The CDR3 here reads CSVADSGVSPLHF. The nucleotide sequence reads TGCAGCGTTGCGGACAGCGGAGTTTCGCCCCTCCACTTT.